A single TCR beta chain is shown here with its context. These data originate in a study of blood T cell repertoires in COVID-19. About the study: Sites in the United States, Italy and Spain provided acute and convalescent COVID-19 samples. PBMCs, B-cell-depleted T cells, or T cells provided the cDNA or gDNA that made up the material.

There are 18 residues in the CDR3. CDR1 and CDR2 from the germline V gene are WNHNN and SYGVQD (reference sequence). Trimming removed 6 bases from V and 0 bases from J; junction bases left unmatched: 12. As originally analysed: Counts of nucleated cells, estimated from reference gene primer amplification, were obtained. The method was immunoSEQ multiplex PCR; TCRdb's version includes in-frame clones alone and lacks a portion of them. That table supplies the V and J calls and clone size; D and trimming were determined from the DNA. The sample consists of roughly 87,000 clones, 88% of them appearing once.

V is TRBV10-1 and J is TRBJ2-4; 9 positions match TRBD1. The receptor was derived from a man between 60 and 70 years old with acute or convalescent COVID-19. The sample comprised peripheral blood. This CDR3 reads CASSAGTGTNLAKNIQYF. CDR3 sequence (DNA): TGCGCCAGCAGCGCGGGGACAGGGACAAACTTAGCCAAAAACATTCAGTACTTC.